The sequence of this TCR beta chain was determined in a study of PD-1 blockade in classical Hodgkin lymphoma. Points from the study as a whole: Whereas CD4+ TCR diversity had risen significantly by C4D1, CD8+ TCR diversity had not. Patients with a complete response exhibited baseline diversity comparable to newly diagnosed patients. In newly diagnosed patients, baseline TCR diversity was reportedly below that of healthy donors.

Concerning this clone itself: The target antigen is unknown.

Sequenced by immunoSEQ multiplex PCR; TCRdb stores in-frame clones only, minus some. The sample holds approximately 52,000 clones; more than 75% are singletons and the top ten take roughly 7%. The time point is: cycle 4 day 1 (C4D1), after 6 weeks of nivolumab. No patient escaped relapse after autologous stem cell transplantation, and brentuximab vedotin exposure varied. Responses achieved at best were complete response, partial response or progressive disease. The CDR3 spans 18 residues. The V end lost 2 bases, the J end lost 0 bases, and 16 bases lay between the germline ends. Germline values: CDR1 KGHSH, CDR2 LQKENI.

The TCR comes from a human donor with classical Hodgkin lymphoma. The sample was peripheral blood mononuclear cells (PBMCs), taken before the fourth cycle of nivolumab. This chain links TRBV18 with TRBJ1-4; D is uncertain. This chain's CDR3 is CASSPKSGRIATNEKLFF. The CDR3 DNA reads TGTGCCAGCTCACCAAAATCCGGCAGAATTGCAACTAATGAAAAACTGTTTTTT.